A single TCR beta chain is shown here with its context. 60 Vbeta and 13 Jbeta primers were used in PCR. Clones were read by immunoSEQ multiplex PCR, and TCRdb kept only the in-frame ones, dropping some. The sample includes 65,000 to 90,000 clones, roughly 73% seen only once; the top ten take approximately 16%. The data are from a study of cytomegalovirus exposure and HLA in healthy donors. Study as a whole: Earlier, roughly 120 million unique TCR beta sequences were recovered from about 179 million T cells by an analysis.

The V segment lost 2 bases and the J segment 5 bases; nucleotides outside the gene matches: 5. This CDR3 is built from 15 residues. Germline CDR1 reads SGHTA; CDR2 reads FQGTGA. V usage is TRBV7-3 and J usage is TRBJ1-2; TRBD1 matches 10 bases. The sequencing input was PBMCs. The clonotype comes from a woman between 40 and 50 years old in good health and CMV-seropositive. CDR3 amino acids: CASSLGGQGEYGYTF. The CDR3 bases are TGTGCCAGCAGCTTAGGTGGACAGGGGGAGTATGGCTACACCTTC.